These T cell receptor beta chains were read from a single sample in a study of regulatory T cells in long-lasting Graves disease. MiXCR, applied by TCRdb to the multiplex PCR reads, yields one record per CDR3 protein. The sample lists 360,000 or so distinct CDR3 sequences; under 20% were seen once. The same data also went into a second study, on T cells in Graves' hyperthyroidism and ophthalmopathy.

Material: peripheral blood mononuclear cells (PBMCs), obtained at new diagnosis, from a patient treated with antithyroid drugs. All receptors derive from a woman under 30 with Graves disease. CDR3s include the opening cysteine and the closing phenylalanine or tryptophan. D genes are given only for firm matches. Only part of the rows carry a size: once, few, many, or a class if the clone is expanded.

v_call: TRBV5-1
j_call: TRBJ1-2
d_call: TRBD1
clone_size: few
cdr3_nt: TGCGCCAGCAGACCTGGGACAGGCATTGGCTACACCTTC
cdr3_aa: CASRPGTGIGYTF

v_call: TRBV3-1
j_call: TRBJ1-4
d_call: NA
clone_size: many
cdr3_nt: TGTGCCAGCAGCCAAAGGGGAGCCGATGGAGTGCTGTTTTTT
cdr3_aa: CASSQRGADGVLFF

v_call: TRBV10-1
j_call: TRBJ1-5
d_call: NA
clone_size: many
cdr3_nt: TGCGCCAGCAGTGAGGGCACCGCAGCGCCCCAGCATTTT
cdr3_aa: CASSEGTAAPQHF

v_call: TRBV6-4
j_call: TRBJ2-1
d_call: NA
clone_size: NA
cdr3_nt: TGTGCCAGCACTTCGGTAGCCTACAATGAGCAGTTCTTC
cdr3_aa: CASTSVAYNEQFF

v_call: TRBV5-6
j_call: TRBJ2-1
d_call: TRBD1
clone_size: NA
cdr3_nt: TGTGCCAGCAGCTCGGGGACAGGGCCCGGCTCACCTTACAATGAGCAGTTCTTC
cdr3_aa: CASSSGTGPGSPYNEQFF

v_call: TRBV7-3
j_call: TRBJ2-3
d_call: NA
clone_size: few
cdr3_nt: TGTGCCAGCAGCCCATACCAGGGTACGCAGTATTTT
cdr3_aa: CASSPYQGTQYF

v_call: TRBV27
j_call: TRBJ2-1
d_call: TRBD2
clone_size: few
cdr3_nt: TGTGCCAGCAGTTTCCTTTTAGCGGGAGGCTCCGGTGAGCAGTTCTTC
cdr3_aa: CASSFLLAGGSGEQFF

v_call: TRBV2
j_call: TRBJ2-7
d_call: NA
clone_size: many
cdr3_nt: TGTGCCAGCACCCGAGAAGTTGGGGAGCAGTACTTC
cdr3_aa: CASTREVGEQYF

v_call: TRBV3-1
j_call: TRBJ2-2
d_call: NA
clone_size: few
cdr3_nt: TGTGCCAGCAGCCAGTCAGCCGGGGAGCTGTTTTTT
cdr3_aa: CASSQSAGELFF

v_call: TRBV30
j_call: TRBJ1-5
d_call: NA
clone_size: NA
cdr3_nt: TGTGCCTGGAGTGTAGCTGGTCGGCCCCAGCATTTT
cdr3_aa: CAWSVAGRPQHF

v_call: TRBV5-1
j_call: TRBJ2-3
d_call: TRBD1
clone_size: many
cdr3_nt: TGCGCCAGCAGCGAAGACCGCGACAGGGCTCAAGATACGCAGTATTTT
cdr3_aa: CASSEDRDRAQDTQYF

v_call: TRBV4-2
j_call: TRBJ2-3
d_call: TRBD2
clone_size: NA
cdr3_nt: TGTGCCAGCAGCCAAGATCGGGGGGCTAGCGGGGGCCGCACAGATACGCAGTATTTT
cdr3_aa: CASSQDRGASGGRTDTQYF

v_call: TRBV3-1
j_call: TRBJ2-7
d_call: NA
clone_size: many
cdr3_nt: TGTGCCAGCAGCCACGATCGACAGGTGATCCAGTACGAGCAGTACTTC
cdr3_aa: CASSHDRQVIQYEQYF

v_call: TRBV3-1
j_call: TRBJ2-1
d_call: TRBD2
clone_size: NA
cdr3_nt: TGTGCCAGCAGCCGGAGACTAGCGGGGGGGCGAGAGGGAAATGAGCAGTTCTTC
cdr3_aa: CASSRRLAGGREGNEQFF

v_call: TRBV5-8
j_call: TRBJ1-4
d_call: NA
clone_size: few
cdr3_nt: TGTGCCAGCAGCTTGGGACAGCTAACTAATGAAAAACTGTTTTTT
cdr3_aa: CASSLGQLTNEKLFF

v_call: TRBV20-1
j_call: TRBJ2-3
d_call: TRBD2
clone_size: many
cdr3_nt: TGCAGTGCTAGAGTTGCGGGAGGGTGGGCAGATACGCAGTATTTT
cdr3_aa: CSARVAGGWADTQYF

v_call: TRBV7-8
j_call: TRBJ1-4
d_call: NA
clone_size: few
cdr3_nt: TGTGCCAGCAGCTCCGCGAGACAGCGCGCTTCCGGAAAACTGTTTTTT
cdr3_aa: CASSSARQRASGKLFF

v_call: TRBV7-9
j_call: TRBJ1-4
d_call: TRBD1
clone_size: NA
cdr3_nt: TGTGCCAGCAGCTTAGACCAGGGGGGAAATGAAAAACTGTTTTTT
cdr3_aa: CASSLDQGGNEKLFF

v_call: TRBV11-2
j_call: TRBJ1-2
d_call: TRBD1
clone_size: many
cdr3_nt: TGTGCCAGCAGCTGGGCCGGGACAGGGGGGGCGGGCTACACCTTC
cdr3_aa: CASSWAGTGGAGYTF

v_call: TRBV27
j_call: TRBJ2-3
d_call: TRBD2
clone_size: few
cdr3_nt: TGTGCCAGCAGTTTACCACCGGGACTAGCCTCCACAGATACGCAGTATTTT
cdr3_aa: CASSLPPGLASTDTQYF

v_call: TRBV7-2
j_call: TRBJ2-1
d_call: NA
clone_size: NA
cdr3_nt: TGTGCCAGCAGCCCGGACTCGAGAAACTACAATGAGCAGTTCTTC
cdr3_aa: CASSPDSRNYNEQFF

v_call: TRBV15
j_call: TRBJ2-1
d_call: NA
clone_size: NA
cdr3_nt: TGTGCCACCAGCAGAGAAGCCCACAATGAGCAGTTCTTC
cdr3_aa: CATSREAHNEQFF

v_call: TRBV5-6
j_call: TRBJ2-2
d_call: NA
clone_size: many
cdr3_nt: TGTGCCAGCAGCGATTTGGACCTAAGTACCGGGGAGCTGTTTTTT
cdr3_aa: CASSDLDLSTGELFF

v_call: TRBV5-1
j_call: TRBJ2-1
d_call: NA
clone_size: many
cdr3_nt: TGCGCCAGCAGCTTGGTGGTAGCTGGGTATGAGCAGTTCTTC
cdr3_aa: CASSLVVAGYEQFF

v_call: TRBV15
j_call: TRBJ2-5
d_call: NA
clone_size: few
cdr3_nt: TGTGCCACCAGCAGAGAGGTACCGGGACAACGGCCGGAGACCCAGTACTTC
cdr3_aa: CATSREVPGQRPETQYF

v_call: TRBV10-1
j_call: TRBJ2-7
d_call: TRBD2
clone_size: few
cdr3_nt: TGCGCCAGCCTCCTGAGTAGCGGGAGCCACTGTAATCTCTACGAGCAGTACTTC
cdr3_aa: CASLLSSGSHCNLYEQYF

v_call: TRBV19
j_call: TRBJ1-1
d_call: NA
clone_size: few
cdr3_nt: TGTGCCAGTAGTATCAAAGCTTTCTTT
cdr3_aa: CASSIKAFF

v_call: TRBV18
j_call: TRBJ2-7
d_call: NA
clone_size: many
cdr3_nt: TGTGCCAGCTCACCACGATCCCTGGGCCACGAGCAGTACTTC
cdr3_aa: CASSPRSLGHEQYF

v_call: TRBV5-1
j_call: TRBJ1-6
d_call: NA
clone_size: many
cdr3_nt: TGCGCCAGCAGCTTGGATTCTAGCTCCTATAATTCACCCCTCCACTTT
cdr3_aa: CASSLDSSSYNSPLHF

v_call: TRBV18
j_call: TRBJ1-4
d_call: NA
clone_size: many
cdr3_nt: TGTGCCAGCTCACCTTATTTCGGGGGGCGCGGTGAAAAACTGTTTTTT
cdr3_aa: CASSPYFGGRGEKLFF

v_call: TRBV10-2
j_call: TRBJ1-1
d_call: TRBD1
clone_size: NA
cdr3_nt: TGCGCCAGCCGTAACAGGGGAAATTTGAACACTGAAGCTTTCTTT
cdr3_aa: CASRNRGNLNTEAFF

v_call: TRBV12-3/TRBV12-4
j_call: TRBJ1-6
d_call: NA
clone_size: NA
cdr3_nt: TGTGCCAGCAGTTCCGTTCGCGAGGCCCTCCACTTT
cdr3_aa: CASSSVREALHF

v_call: TRBV3-1
j_call: TRBJ2-1
d_call: NA
clone_size: NA
cdr3_nt: TGTGCCAGCAGGGTCGGACATGGGACTCACAATGAGCAGTTCTTC
cdr3_aa: CASRVGHGTHNEQFF

v_call: TRBV7-9
j_call: TRBJ1-2
d_call: NA
clone_size: many
cdr3_nt: TGTGCCAGCAGCCCGATGGGGGAGGATGGTTCTGGGGTCCACGGCTACACCTTC
cdr3_aa: CASSPMGEDGSGVHGYTF

v_call: TRBV3-1
j_call: TRBJ1-3
d_call: TRBD1
clone_size: many
cdr3_nt: TGTGCCAGCAGTCGATCAGGGACAGGCCACTCTGGAAACACCATATATTTT
cdr3_aa: CASSRSGTGHSGNTIYF

v_call: TRBV28
j_call: TRBJ2-1
d_call: NA
clone_size: many
cdr3_nt: TGTGCCAGCACCCCCCGGGTATCGAATGAGCAGTTCTTC
cdr3_aa: CASTPRVSNEQFF

v_call: TRBV14
j_call: TRBJ2-5
d_call: TRBD2
clone_size: few
cdr3_nt: TGTGCCAGCAGCCTCGGACTAGCGGGGAACTTCCGGGCGACCCAGTACTTC
cdr3_aa: CASSLGLAGNFRATQYF

v_call: TRBV12-3/TRBV12-4
j_call: TRBJ2-3
d_call: NA
clone_size: many
cdr3_nt: TGTGCCAGCAGCTCCCAAGCAGATACGCAGTATTTT
cdr3_aa: CASSSQADTQYF

v_call: TRBV20-1
j_call: TRBJ2-1
d_call: NA
clone_size: many
cdr3_nt: TGCAGTGCTGGGGACTCCCAGCTGGCCTACAATGAGCAGTTCTTC
cdr3_aa: CSAGDSQLAYNEQFF

v_call: TRBV24-1
j_call: TRBJ2-7
d_call: TRBD1
clone_size: few
cdr3_nt: TGTGCCACCGAGGGACAGACCTACGAGCAGTACTTC
cdr3_aa: CATEGQTYEQYF

v_call: TRBV27
j_call: TRBJ1-1
d_call: NA
clone_size: NA
cdr3_nt: TGTGCCAGCAGTTTAGGGGGTGGGGGCACTGAAGCTTTCTTT
cdr3_aa: CASSLGGGGTEAFF

v_call: TRBV9
j_call: TRBJ2-7
d_call: TRBD2
clone_size: once
cdr3_nt: TGTGCCAGCAGCCCCGGGACTAGCGGGATTGAGCAGTACTTC
cdr3_aa: CASSPGTSGIEQYF

v_call: TRBV6-1
j_call: TRBJ2-7
d_call: NA
clone_size: NA
cdr3_nt: TGTGCCAGCAGTGAAGACCTGGACAGTCCCTACGAGCAGTACTTC
cdr3_aa: CASSEDLDSPYEQYF

v_call: TRBV16
j_call: TRBJ2-7
d_call: NA
clone_size: many
cdr3_nt: TGTGCCAGCAGCCAATCTCGGGTGCGGGCCTACGAGCAGTACTTC
cdr3_aa: CASSQSRVRAYEQYF

v_call: TRBV4-2
j_call: TRBJ1-2
d_call: NA
clone_size: few
cdr3_nt: TGTGCCAGCAGCCAAGATTACGACAGCGCTAACTATGGCTACACCTTC
cdr3_aa: CASSQDYDSANYGYTF

v_call: TRBV15
j_call: TRBJ1-6
d_call: NA
clone_size: few
cdr3_nt: TGTGCCACCAGCAGAGATCGAAAGGGAGGATCACCCCTCCACTTT
cdr3_aa: CATSRDRKGGSPLHF

v_call: TRBV6-5
j_call: TRBJ1-2
d_call: NA
clone_size: NA
cdr3_nt: TGTGCCAGCAGTTACTCGTTTTTAGGCACACTCTATGGCTACACCTTC
cdr3_aa: CASSYSFLGTLYGYTF

v_call: TRBV25-1
j_call: TRBJ2-5
d_call: NA
clone_size: NA
cdr3_nt: TGTGCCAGCAGTGAATACGAGACCCAGTACTTC
cdr3_aa: CASSEYETQYF

v_call: TRBV5-1
j_call: TRBJ1-5
d_call: TRBD1
clone_size: many
cdr3_nt: TGCGCCAGCAGCGCTGGCCCCTCCGGGACAGGGGTGAATCAGCCCCAGCATTTT
cdr3_aa: CASSAGPSGTGVNQPQHF

v_call: TRBV15
j_call: TRBJ1-4
d_call: NA
clone_size: few
cdr3_nt: TGTGCCACCAGACGTAGGGACACGGTGAAAGAAAAACTGTTTTTT
cdr3_aa: CATRRRDTVKEKLFF

v_call: TRBV19
j_call: TRBJ2-7
d_call: TRBD1
clone_size: NA
cdr3_nt: TGTGCCAGTCAGAGACAGGGCCCTCCCTACGAGCAGTACTTC
cdr3_aa: CASQRQGPPYEQYF

v_call: TRBV28
j_call: TRBJ1-6
d_call: TRBD1
clone_size: many
cdr3_nt: TGTGCCAGCAGTTTGCCCGGGACAGGAGGTTCACCCCTCCACTTT
cdr3_aa: CASSLPGTGGSPLHF

v_call: TRBV7-9
j_call: TRBJ2-1
d_call: NA
clone_size: many
cdr3_nt: TGTGCCAGCAGCTTTGGGCAGCCCTACAATGAGCAGTTCTTC
cdr3_aa: CASSFGQPYNEQFF